This TCR beta chain was profiled in a study of tumor-infiltrating lymphocytes in localized non-small cell lung cancer. Measured with immunoSEQ multiplex PCR; TCRdb has only the in-frame clones, and not every one. The sample holds 6,000 to 8,000 clones, 70% to 80% seen once. This clonotype was obtained from a human donor with non-small cell lung cancer. Specimen: uninvolved lung tissue not adjacent to the tumor.

CDR3 sequence: CASSPQTGQSYEQYF. The DNA for the CDR3 is TGCGCCAGCAGCCCACAGACGGGACAGTCCTACGAGCAGTACTTC. The chain carries TRBV4-1 and TRBJ2-7, with TRBD1 identical over 7 bases. V shed 4 bases, J shed 1 base, and the junction held 7 bases outside the gene matches. Germline values: CDR1 MGHRA, CDR2 YSYEKL. The CDR3 has 15 residues.